Listed below are T cell receptor beta chains from one sample, sequenced in a study of OX40 agonist ivuxolimab in advanced cancers. TCRdb's copy holds only in-frame clones and misses some; the assay was immunoSEQ multiplex PCR. Found here are about 58,000 clones, roughly 80% of them singletons; the top ten hold 3.1%. The source material was CD4+ or CD8+ T cells sorted from blood, sampled in a trial of the OX40 agonist ivuxolimab. The receptors were sampled from an adult with an advanced solid tumor such as melanoma, head and neck, liver or kidney cancer. CDR3s include the opening cysteine and the closing phenylalanine or tryptophan. The D gene is left open where the match is weak. A clone size is listed for some rows: how often the clone was seen (once, few, many), or a class if it is expanded.

TRBV21-1	TRBJ1-1	.	.	TGTGCCAGCAGCAAAGCAACCGGGGGGTACACTGAAGCTTTCTTT	CASSKATGGYTEAFF
TRBV25-1	TRBJ2-1	TRBD2	.	TGTGCCAGCAGTACGGGGACCCAGCGGGGGCACAATGAGCAGTTCTTC	CASSTGTQRGHNEQFF
TRBV18	TRBJ1-1	TRBD1	.	TGTGCCAGCTCACCCGGACAGGGGAACACTGAAGCTTTCTTT	CASSPGQGNTEAFF
TRBV9	TRBJ1-2	.	.	TGTGCCAGCAGCGCCCAGACAGGAAACTATGGCTACACCTTC	CASSAQTGNYGYTF
TRBV18	TRBJ1-3	.	.	TGTGCCAGCTCATTCGACCGGGCCGACCCTCGCACCATATATTTT	CASSFDRADPRTIYF
TRBV20-1	TRBJ2-7	.	few	TGCAGTGCTCCCGGGGACGGCGAGCAGTACTTC	CSAPGDGEQYF
TRBV9	TRBJ1-6	.	.	TGTGCCAGCAGCCCCCTAGGGTCCTATAATTCACCCCTCCACTTT	CASSPLGSYNSPLHF
TRBV6-6	TRBJ2-7	.	.	TGTGCCAGCACCCCTCCAGGGCTCTACGAGCAGTACTTC	CASTPPGLYEQYF
TRBV19	TRBJ2-7	.	.	TGTGCCAGTAGTATCACAGGGTCGAGCTCCTACGAGCAGTACTTC	CASSITGSSSYEQYF
TRBV7-2	TRBJ1-4	.	.	TGTGCCAGCAGCTACTCTAATGAAAAACTGTTTTTT	CASSYSNEKLFF
TRBV18	TRBJ2-3	.	.	TGTGCCAGCTCACAAATAGACCCCACAGATACGCAGTATTTT	CASSQIDPTDTQYF
TRBV11-3	TRBJ2-3	TRBD1	.	TGTGCCAGCAGCTCGGGACAGGGGGGCACAGATACGCAGTATTTT	CASSSGQGGTDTQYF
TRBV5-1	TRBJ2-3	.	.	TGCGCCAGCGCAGCGGACCCGACCCCAGATACGCAGTATTTT	CASAADPTPDTQYF
TRBV11-3	TRBJ2-4	.	.	TGTGCCAGCAGCTTAGCAGGCGCTAGCACCAAAAACATTCAGTACTTC	CASSLAGASTKNIQYF
TRBV5-1	TRBJ2-5	.	.	TGCGCCAGCAGCTTGGCAGGGGTGGAGACCCAGTACTTC	CASSLAGVETQYF
TRBV5-1	TRBJ2-1	TRBD2	.	TGCGCCAGCAGCTTCCGGGGCACGGGACTAGCGGTACCAAGCTCCTACAATGAGCAGTTCTTC	CASSFRGTGLAVPSSYNEQFF
TRBV7-9	TRBJ1-2	TRBD1	few	TGTGCCAGCAGCGTAGGACAGGGCTATGGCTACACCTTC	CASSVGQGYGYTF
TRBV4-2	TRBJ2-7	TRBD1	once	TGTGCCAGCCGCAGTAGGACAGGGGGGGGTGAGGAGCAGTACTTC	CASRSRTGGGEEQYF
TRBV7-3	TRBJ2-5	.	.	TGTGCCAGCAGCTTAAGTCAGGGGGGCTCGAAGACCCAGTACTTC	CASSLSQGGSKTQYF
TRBV4-2	TRBJ2-3	TRBD2	.	TGTGCCAGCAGCCAAGGGCTAGCGGGGCGCACAGATACGCAGTATTTT	CASSQGLAGRTDTQYF
TRBV7-2	TRBJ1-6	TRBD1	.	TGTGCCAGCAGCTTACAGGGGGAGTATAATTCACCCCTCCACTTT	CASSLQGEYNSPLHF
TRBV6-5	TRBJ1-2	TRBD1	.	TGTGCCAGCAGGGGGTATGGACAGGGCGGAGGCTACACCTTC	CASRGYGQGGGYTF
TRBV7-9	TRBJ2-3	.	.	TGTGCCAGCAGCTTGGCGCCGGGTGATACGCAGTATTTT	CASSLAPGDTQYF
TRBV5-1	TRBJ1-4	.	.	TGCGCCAGCAGCGTGGGCGCGGGAGAAAAACTGTTTTTT	CASSVGAGEKLFF
TRBV15	TRBJ1-1	.	.	TGTGCCACCAGCAGAGACGGGGGGCCAACCGGGTCCGAAGCTTTCTTT	CATSRDGGPTGSEAFF
TRBV7-9	TRBJ2-2	.	once	TGTGCCAGCAGCTACCAGGGGGAGCTGTTTTTT	CASSYQGELFF
TRBV6-1	TRBJ2-3	.	.	TGTGCCAGCAGTAAAGTGTGGGGAACCCGCACAGATACGCAGTATTTT	CASSKVWGTRTDTQYF
TRBV4-1	TRBJ2-2	.	.	TGCGCCAGCAGCCAAGGTCTGGGAAGCGGGGAGCTGTTTTTT	CASSQGLGSGELFF
TRBV15	TRBJ1-1	.	.	TGTGCCACCAGCTTAGACCCCAACACTGAAGCTTTCTTT	CATSLDPNTEAFF
TRBV7-9	TRBJ2-7	TRBD2	.	TGTGCCAGCAGCTTAGGCAGGGAGGGCGAGCAGTACTTC	CASSLGREGEQYF
TRBV18	TRBJ2-7	TRBD1	.	TGTGCCAGCTCACCAATTTCGACAGGGGCGGACGAGCAGTACTTC	CASSPISTGADEQYF
TRBV6-5	TRBJ1-2	.	.	TGTGCCAGCAGTTACTTAAGAACCGGGGGAGGCTATGGCTACACCTTC	CASSYLRTGGGYGYTF
TRBV5-8	TRBJ1-2	.	.	TGTGCCAGCAGCTTGATGACGAATCTCGCTAACTATGGCTACACCTTC	CASSLMTNLANYGYTF